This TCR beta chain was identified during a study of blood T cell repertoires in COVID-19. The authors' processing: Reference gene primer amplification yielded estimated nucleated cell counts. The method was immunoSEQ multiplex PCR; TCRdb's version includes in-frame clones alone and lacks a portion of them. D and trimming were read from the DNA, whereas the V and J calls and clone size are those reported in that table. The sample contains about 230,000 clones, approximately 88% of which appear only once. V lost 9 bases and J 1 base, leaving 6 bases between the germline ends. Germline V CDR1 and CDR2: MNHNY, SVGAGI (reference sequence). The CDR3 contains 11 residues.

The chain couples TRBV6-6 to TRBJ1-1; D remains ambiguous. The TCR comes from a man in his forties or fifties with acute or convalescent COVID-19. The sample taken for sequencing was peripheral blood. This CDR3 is CASTRNTEAFF. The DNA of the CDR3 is TGTGCCAGTACGAGGAACACTGAAGCTTTCTTT.